What follows describes a single TCR beta chain. The sample comes from a study of blood T cell repertoires in COVID-19. For the study at large: There were acute and convalescent COVID-19 samples, and they came from the United States, Italy and Spain. T cells, B-cell-depleted T cells, or PBMCs provided the cDNA or gDNA that served as material.

As processed by the authors: For nucleated cells, counts were estimated from reference gene primer amplification. Some clones are missing from TCRdb's copy, which holds only in-frame ones; the method was immunoSEQ multiplex PCR. That table supplies the V and J calls and clone size; D and trimming were determined from the DNA. The sample shows some 200,000 clones, 80% of them seen only once. This receptor was taken from a human donor in a cohort sampled during active COVID-19. The sequencing sample was made of peripheral blood.

The CDR3 region is CASSPLPILINEKLFF. For the CDR3, the DNA is TGTGCCAGCTCACCATTACCGATCCTAATAAATGAAAAACTGTTTTTT. J is TRBJ1-4 and V is TRBV18; the D is unclear. CDR3 length: 16 amino acids. Germline CDR1 and CDR2: KGHSH and LQKENI. The V end was cut by 2 bases, the J end by 5 bases, with 15 bases between.